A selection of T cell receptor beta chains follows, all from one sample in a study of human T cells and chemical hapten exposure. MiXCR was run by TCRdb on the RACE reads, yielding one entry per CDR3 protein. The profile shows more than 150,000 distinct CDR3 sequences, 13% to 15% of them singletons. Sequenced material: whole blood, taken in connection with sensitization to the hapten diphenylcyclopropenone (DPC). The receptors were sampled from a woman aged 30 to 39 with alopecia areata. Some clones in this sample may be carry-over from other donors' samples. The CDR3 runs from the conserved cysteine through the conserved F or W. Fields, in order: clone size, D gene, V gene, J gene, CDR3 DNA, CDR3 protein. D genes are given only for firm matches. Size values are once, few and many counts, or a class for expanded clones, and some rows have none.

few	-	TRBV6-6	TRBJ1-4	TGTGCCAGCAGTTACGAACAGGCTATAAATGAAAAACTGTTTTTT	CASSYEQAINEKLFF
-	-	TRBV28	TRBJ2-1	TGTGCCAGCAGACCGGACAGCTACAATGAGCAGTTCTTC	CASRPDSYNEQFF
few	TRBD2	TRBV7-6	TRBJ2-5	TGTGCCAGCAGCTCGACTAGCGGGGTAATTCAAGAGACCCAGTACTTC	CASSSTSGVIQETQYF
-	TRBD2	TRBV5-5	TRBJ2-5	TGTGCCAGCAGCTCGGATAGCGGGAGGGCCAGAGAGACCCAGTACTTC	CASSSDSGRARETQYF
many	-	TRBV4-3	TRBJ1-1	TGCGCCAGCAGCCAAGTCCCCGGGGCGCCGTGGGTCACTGAAGCTTTCTTT	CASSQVPGAPWVTEAFF
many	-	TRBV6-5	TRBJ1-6	TGTGCCAGCAGGAACTCCCAGGGACACTCACCCCTCCACTTT	CASRNSQGHSPLHF
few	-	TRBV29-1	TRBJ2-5	TGCACCCTCGGGCGGTTTCAAGAGACCCAGTACTTC	CTLGRFQETQYF
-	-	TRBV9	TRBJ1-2	TGTGCCAGCACCGAGTTGGGCTGGTTGGCCGCCGGAAATCACTACACCTTC	CASTELGWLAAGNHYTF
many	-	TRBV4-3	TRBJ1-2	TGCGCCAGCAGCCAAGAACGGGGTTTGAACTATGGCTACACCTTC	CASSQERGLNYGYTF
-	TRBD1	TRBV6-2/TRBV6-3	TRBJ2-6	TGTGCCAGCAGCCCCCGGGACAGGGCCCTCTCTGGGGCCAACGTCCTGACTTTC	CASSPRDRALSGANVLTF
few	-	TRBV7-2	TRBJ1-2	TGTGCCAGCAGCTTACAGGCCACGACGTATGGCTACACCTTC	CASSLQATTYGYTF
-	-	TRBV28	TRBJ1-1	TGTGCCAGCAGTTCCTTACAGGGGAACACTGAAGCTTTCTTT	CASSSLQGNTEAFF
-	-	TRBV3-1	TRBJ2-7	TGTGCCAGCAGCCAAGGCTTCGGGACTGTTCTCTACGAGCAGTACTTC	CASSQGFGTVLYEQYF
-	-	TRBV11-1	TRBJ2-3	TGTGCCAGCAGCTTATGGACAGATACGCAGTATTTT	CASSLWTDTQYF
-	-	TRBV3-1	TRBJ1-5	TGTGCCAGCAGCCAAGGGGAGCAGCCCCGGCATTTT	CASSQGEQPRHF
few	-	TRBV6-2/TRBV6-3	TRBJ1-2	TGTGCCAGCAGTATGACAGTTGGCAACTATGGCTACACCTTC	CASSMTVGNYGYTF
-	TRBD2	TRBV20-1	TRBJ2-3	TGCAGTGCTAGCGGGGGAGGGGAGTATTTT	CSASGGGEYF
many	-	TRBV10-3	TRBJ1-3	TGTGCCATCAGTGGTGGGGAAGCCCTCCCCTCTGGAAACACCATATATTTT	CAISGGEALPSGNTIYF
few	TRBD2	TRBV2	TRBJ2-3	TGTGCCAGCAGAAGACTAGCGGGAAACACAGATACGCAGTATTTT	CASRRLAGNTDTQYF
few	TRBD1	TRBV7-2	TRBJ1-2	TGTGCCAGCAGCTTAGATAGGGAGGGGGCGAAAGGCTACACCTTC	CASSLDREGAKGYTF
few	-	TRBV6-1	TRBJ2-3	TGTGCCAGCAGAGGCGGCTATAGCACAGATACGCAGTATTTT	CASRGGYSTDTQYF
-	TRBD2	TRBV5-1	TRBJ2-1	TGCGCCAGCAGCACCGGGTCTTTAGCGGGAGTTCAAAATGAGCAGTTCTTC	CASSTGSLAGVQNEQFF